This entry lists 30 T cell receptor beta chains sequenced from one sample in a study of blood T cell repertoires in COVID-19. Assay: immunoSEQ multiplex PCR; the TCRdb copy retains only in-frame clones and omits some. The sample contains about 200,000 clones, 81% of which appear only once. The sample taken for sequencing was peripheral blood. Receptors were obtained from a woman over 75 with acute or convalescent COVID-19.

The V call is TRBV6-5, the J call TRBJ2-1, with D tentatively TRBD1 (5 bases). This CDR3 spans 16 amino acids. The V gene lost 0 bases and the J gene lost 7 bases, with 16 bases spanning the gap. The germline V gene encodes CDR1 MNHEY and CDR2 SVGAGI. The CDR3, as DNA: TGTGCCAGCAGTTACTCCGGCAGGGTCATCGCTAATGAGCAGTTCTTC. This sequence encodes CASSYSGRVIANEQFF.

This clone was seen a single time. The chain has TRBV30 and TRBJ1-5, with D unclear. This CDR3 contains 16 residues. From germline, CDR1 is GTSNPN and CDR2 SVGIG (reference sequence). V was shortened by 3 bases and J by 4 bases, with 19 bases between the two germline ends. The CDR3 bases are TGTGCCTGGAGCGAGGGTTTAAGTGGCATTAATCAGCCCCAGCATTTT. Its protein is CAWSEGLSGINQPQHF.

The chain uses TRBV21-1 and TRBJ1-5; the table's D call, TRBD1, has no DNA check behind it. TRBV21-1 is described as a pseudogene. The CDR3 totals 20 residues. The chain's CDR3 is CASSSRPSGQGAQGNQPQHF. CDR3 bases: TGTGCCAGCAGCAGCCGCCCCTCCGGACAGGGGGCGCAAGGCAATCAGCCCCAGCATTTT.

The chain couples TRBV7-2 to TRBJ1-1, with TRBD1 identical over 9 bases. The CDR3 extends over 15 amino acids. Germline V gene data show CDR1 as SGHTA and CDR2 as FQGNSA. After removal of 2 bases from V and 4 bases from J, the junction contained 5 bases not matched to a gene. The CDR3 DNA reads as TGTGCCAGCAGCTTAACAGGGGGCAGTTTCACTGAAGCTTTCTTT. It is translated as CASSLTGGSFTEAFF.

The rearrangement uses TRBV2 and TRBJ2-5; TRBD2 might be the D (7 bases). CDR3 length: 14 amino acids. CDR1 is SNHLY and CDR2 is FYNNEI in the germline V gene. V was clipped by 7 bases and J by 6 bases, with 18 bases between them. In nucleotides, the CDR3 is TGTGCCAGCACACCCTGGGGGGGGGCGAAGACCCAGTACTTC. It is translated as CASTPWGGAKTQYF.

The chain uses TRBV5-1 and TRBJ2-5, with D possibly TRBD2 on 6 matching bases. This CDR3 contains 15 residues. Between the trimmed V and J ends, which lost 7 bases and 2 bases, there was a span of 18 bases. CDR1 is SGHRS and CDR2 is YFSETQ in the germline V gene. This chain's CDR3 is CASGLSGQRQETQYF. The CDR3 coding sequence is TGCGCCAGCGGGCTAAGCGGGCAGAGGCAAGAGACCCAGTACTTC.

Written as DNA, the CDR3 is TGTGCCAGTTCCGGGACAGGGGGACTTAATTCACCCCTCCACTTT. Protein: CASSGTGGLNSPLHF. This chain connects TRBV19 to TRBJ1-6; 11 positions match TRBD1. Unmatched junction bases numbered 6, after V lost 8 bases and J lost 6 bases. There are 15 residues in the CDR3. Germline V gives CDR1 LNHDA, CDR2 SQIVND (reference sequence).

V is TRBV7-2 and J is TRBJ2-7; 10 nucleotides align to TRBD2. Germline CDR1 is SGHTA and CDR2 is FQGNSA. V dropped 2 bases and J dropped 0; count of bases not matched to a gene: 4. The CDR3 has 16 residues. In DNA, the CDR3 is TGTGCCAGCAGCTTACGTACTAGCGGGGTCTCCTACGAGCAGTACTTC. Protein sequence: CASSLRTSGVSYEQYF.

The V gene is TRBV11-2, the J gene TRBJ2-1; 9 bases fit TRBD1. The germline V gene has CDR1 SGHAT and CDR2 FQNNGV. The ends lost 4 bases at V and 12 bases at J; junction bases unmatched: 7. The CDR3 loop spans 13 amino acids. The CDR3 nucleotides are TGTGCCAGCAGCTCACAGGGGGCCCGGGGGCAGTTCTTC. It is translated as CASSSQGARGQFF.

With regard to this clone: The germline gene is not matched at one end of the junction; a read error may be the cause. The chain employs TRBV30 and TRBJ1-1; no definite D call. The CDR3 has 12 residues. Germline loops: CDR1 GTSNPN, CDR2 SVGIG (reference sequence). Here the CDR3 reads CAWTQLNTEAFF. The CDR3 nucleotides read TGTGCTTGGACCCAATTGAACACTGAAGCTTTCTTT.

This clone appeared a few times. The V gene is TRBV7-2, the J gene TRBJ2-2, with 7 bases matching TRBD1. The germline CDR1 and CDR2 sequences are SGHTA and FQGNSA. The junction had 4 bases not matched to a gene; V was cut back by 5 bases and J by 1 base. The CDR3 consists of 15 residues. CDR3 loop: CASSLGQLNTGELFF. In DNA form, the CDR3 reads TGTGCCAGCAGCCTGGGACAGTTGAACACCGGGGAGCTGTTTTTT.

The genes are TRBV19 and TRBJ2-5; TRBD1 might be the D (6 bases). V dropped 3 bases and J dropped 5 bases, with 10 bases sitting between them. Germline CDR1 LNHDA, CDR2 SQIVND (reference sequence). CDR3 size: 13 residues. In DNA, the CDR3 is TGTGCCAGTAGTATCCCGAGGGGGGAGACCCAGTACTTC. The encoded protein is CASSIPRGETQYF. The full variable domain, in which reference TRBV19 and TRBJ2-5 provide the parts outside the CDR3, is DGGITQSPKYLFRKEGQNVTLSCEQNLNHDAMYWYRQDPGQGLRLIYYSQIVNDFQKGDIAEGYSVSREKKESFPLTVTSAQKNPTAFYLCASSIPRGETQYFGPGTRLLVL.

About this clone: In the same sample, other DNA sequences code for this CDR3. This rearrangement joins TRBV6-5 to TRBJ1-2, with D uncertain. Between the trimmed V and J ends, which lost 2 bases and 4 bases, there was a span of 5 bases. This CDR3 has 12 amino acids. Looked up from germline, CDR1 is MNHEY and CDR2 is SVGAGI. CDR3 bases: TGTGCCAGCAGTTACAGAGGCTATGGCTACACCTTC. Translation gives CASSYRGYGYTF.

V is TRBV15 and J is TRBJ2-1; 7 bases fit TRBD2. After removal of 5 bases from V and 6 bases from J, the junction contained 10 bases not matched to a gene. The CDR3 extends over 15 amino acids. Germline CDR1 is LNHNV and CDR2 is YYDKDF (reference sequence). CDR3 residues: CATSPQRLARNEQFF. In DNA form, the CDR3 reads TGTGCCACCAGCCCCCAAAGACTAGCACGCAATGAGCAGTTCTTC.

The rearrangement joins TRBV30 to TRBJ2-7, with D possibly matching TRBD1 (6 bases). Trimming took off 0 bases at V and 2 bases at J, with 8 bases between the two ends. The germline gives CDR1 GTSNPN, CDR2 SVGIG (reference sequence). This CDR3 comprises 13 residues. CDR3 sequence reads: CAWSVQGTYEQYF. CDR3 nucleotides: TGTGCCTGGAGTGTACAGGGCACCTACGAGCAGTACTTC.

This chain joins TRBV29-1 and TRBJ2-7; a possible D gene is TRBD1 (7 bases). The CDR3 loop spans 12 amino acids. Deletions cut 5 bases from V and 6 bases from J, with 14 bases between. CDR1 is SQVTM and CDR2 is ANQGSEA in the germline V gene. The CDR3 protein is CSVSRGEGEQYF. The CDR3 coding sequence is TGCAGCGTTTCCAGGGGGGAAGGCGAGCAGTACTTC.

This chain links TRBV29-1 with TRBJ2-3, with 8 bases that match TRBD2. Germline V gene lookup returns CDR1 SQVTM and CDR2 ANQGSEA. This CDR3 region has 14 residues. J gave up 4 bases and V 8 bases, and 11 bases lay outside the gene matches. The CDR3 spells CSFLDGGAADTQYF. In DNA, the CDR3 is TGCAGCTTCCTCGACGGGGGGGCGGCAGATACGCAGTATTTT.

The chain couples TRBV7-2 to TRBJ2-1; D might be TRBD2 (5 bases). Trimming shortened V by 5 bases and J by 7 bases, and 12 bases separated the two germline ends. The V gene's germline CDR1 is SGHTA and CDR2 FQGNSA. This CDR3 comprises 13 residues. In DNA form, the CDR3 reads TGTGCCAGCAGCCCGATACCGGGGAATGAGCAGTTCTTC. Amino acids: CASSPIPGNEQFF.

This clone appeared a few times. V is TRBV6-5 and J is TRBJ1-1; the D gene is possibly TRBD1 (5 bases). This CDR3 region has 14 residues. CDR1 and CDR2 (germline): MNHEY, SVGAGI. Trimming pared 4 bases from V and 0 bases from J, leaving 9 bases between. CDR3 DNA sequence: TGTGCCAGCAGTTCGGGGGGGATGAACACTGAAGCTTTCTTT. Amino acid sequence: CASSSGGMNTEAFF.

The gene calls are TRBV6-4 and TRBJ1-4, with TRBD1 matching over 7 bases. This CDR3 contains 15 residues. V trimming: 6 bases; J trimming: 5 bases; junction bases outside the gene matches: 9. The germline CDR1 and CDR2 sequences are MRHNA and SNTAGT. The CDR3: CASSLTGVGNEKLFF. Here the CDR3 DNA reads TGTGCCAGCAGCCTAACAGGGGTCGGCAATGAAAAACTGTTTTTT.

V usage is TRBV3-1 (or the pseudogene TRBV3-2) and J usage is TRBJ2-5; D gene uncertain. The germline V gene has CDR1 LGHDT and CDR2 YNNKEL (reference sequence). The V end was cut by 0 bases, the J end by 8 bases, with 10 bases between. The CDR3 length is 13 residues. The CDR3 protein is CASSQDLRGTQYF. CDR3 sequence (DNA): TGTGCCAGCAGCCAAGATCTGCGAGGAACCCAGTACTTC.

The rearrangement joins TRBV23-1 to TRBJ2-3; D may be TRBD1 (5 bases). TRBV23-1 is treated as an ORF (open reading frame) with a function not yet certain. The V and J ends lost 8 bases and 1 base respectively, with 16 bases between them. The CDR3 is 15 residues long. For the CDR3, the DNA is TGCGCCAGCGTCCTCTACTCGACAGGCACAGATACGCAGTATTTT. Protein product: CASVLYSTGTDTQYF.

The chain combines TRBV15 with TRBJ1-2, with D unresolved. Trimming took 4 bases from V and 4 from J, leaving 13 bases between them. The CDR3 length is 14 residues. Per the germline V gene, CDR1 is LNHNV and CDR2 is YYDKDF (reference sequence). The CDR3 DNA reads as TGTGCCACCAGCACACCGACACCCCGCTATGGCTACACCTTC. It specifies CATSTPTPRYGYTF.

This chain uses TRBV2 with TRBJ2-3, with 7 positions matching TRBD1. The CDR3 has 16 residues. J gave up 3 bases and V 6 bases, and 12 bases lay outside the gene matches. In germline, CDR1 is SNHLY, CDR2 FYNNEI. The CDR3 sequence: CASSRDTGVLTDTQYF. The CDR3 DNA is TGTGCCAGCAGCCGGGACACAGGGGTTCTTACAGATACGCAGTATTTT. The full variable domain, its missing parts supplied by reference TRBV2 and TRBJ2-3, is EPEVTQTPSHQVTQMGQEVILRCVPISNHLYFYWYRQILGQKVEFLVSFYNNEISEKSEIFDDQFSVERPDGSNFTLKIRSTKLEDSAMYFCASSRDTGVLTDTQYFGPGTRLTVL.

The chain uses TRBV19 and TRBJ1-2, with D unresolved. Germline V gene data show CDR1 as LNHDA and CDR2 as SQIVND (reference sequence). V lost 5 bases to trimming and J lost 3 bases, with 7 bases between them. This CDR3 is built from 12 residues. The CDR3 DNA is TGTGCCAGTAGTGCCGGAGACTATGGCTACACCTTC. This translates into CASSAGDYGYTF.

The rearrangement links TRBV12-3 or TRBV12-4 to TRBJ2-5, with D hard to call. Deletions cut 6 bases from V and 2 bases from J, with 4 bases between. The CDR3 consists of 11 residues. CDR3 DNA sequence: TGTGCCAGCAGCCCACAAGAGACCCAGTACTTC. Translated, it gives CASSPQETQYF.

V and J are TRBV12-5 and TRBJ1-4; D call uncertain. Germline V lookup: CDR1 LGHNT, CDR2 FRNRAP. The V end was cut by 6 bases, the J end by 5 bases, with 7 bases between. The CDR3 covers 12 residues. This CDR3 reads CASGQENEKLFF. CDR3 coding DNA: TGTGCTAGTGGGCAGGAAAATGAAAAACTGTTTTTT.

This chain joins TRBV3-1 (or the pseudogene TRBV3-2) and TRBJ1-1, with TRBD1 matching 10 bases. The CDR3 runs 14 residues. CDR1 and CDR2 from the germline V gene are LGHDT and YNNKEL (reference sequence). V lost 2 bases and J lost 8; bases outside the gene matches: 5. The CDR3 spells CASSQLTGGGEAFF. The CDR3, as DNA: TGTGCCAGCAGCCAATTGACAGGGGGCGGCGAAGCTTTCTTT.

The chain uses TRBV7-2 and TRBJ2-1, with TRBD1 matching over 8 bases. Germline CDR1 reads SGHTA; CDR2 reads FQGNSA. The CDR3 runs to 12 residues. The ends lost 5 bases at V and 14 bases at J; junction bases unmatched: 8. CDR3 protein: CASSIWTGLKFF. The CDR3 DNA reads TGTGCCAGCAGCATCTGGACAGGGTTGAAGTTCTTC.

The gene calls are TRBV5-4 and TRBJ1-2; maybe TRBD1 (6 bases). Germline V CDR1 and CDR2: SGHNT, YYREEE (reference sequence). This CDR3 spans 15 amino acids. V was trimmed by 4 bases and J by 5 bases, leaving 18 bases between them. CDR3 sequence (DNA): TGTGCCAGCAGCCCACGGACCGTACAGGGATATGGCTACACCTTC. It codes for CASSPRTVQGYGYTF. Together with reference TRBV5-4 and TRBJ1-2, the CDR3 gives the full variable domain: ETGVTQSPTHLIKTRGQQVTLRCSSQSGHNTVSWYQQALGQGPQFIFQYYREEENGRGNFPPRFSGLQFPNYSSELNVNALELDDSALYLCASSPRTVQGYGYTFGSGTRLTVV.